What follows are 6 T cell receptor beta chains derived from one specimen sequenced in a study of blood T cell repertoires in COVID-19. The assay was immunoSEQ multiplex PCR, and TCRdb's table has in-frame clones only and misses some. The sample lists hundreds of thousands of clones; around 87% were seen once. The sample taken for sequencing was PBMCs or T cells enriched from blood (not recorded which). The receptors were gathered from a woman aged 18-30 years who had recovered from COVID-19.

V gene TRBV9 combines with J gene TRBJ2-5, with D possibly being TRBD1 (6 bases). V was pared by 4 bases and J by 5 bases, with 21 bases between. The germline V gene encodes CDR1 SGDLS and CDR2 YYNGEE. This CDR3 is 16 amino acids long. The CDR3 spells CASSSRGDTVGETQYF. The CDR3 DNA follows: TGTGCCAGCAGCTCTAGAGGGGACACGGTCGGGGAGACCCAGTACTTC.

The rearrangement links TRBV6-2 or TRBV6-3 to TRBJ2-7, with 8 bases that match TRBD1. This CDR3 has 13 residues. J lost 7 bases, V lost 6 bases, and 8 bases had no gene match. Germline V gives CDR1 MNHEY, CDR2 SVGEGT. CDR3 nucleotides: TGTGCCAGCAGCGACGGACAGGGTCAAGAGCAGTACTTC. This codes for CASSDGQGQEQYF.

The rearrangement uses TRBV2 and TRBJ2-3; 9 nucleotides agree with TRBD1. With 3 bases clipped from V and 3 bases from J, the junction kept 10 bases outside the gene matches. CDR1 and CDR2 (germline): SNHLY, FYNNEI. This CDR3 contains 17 residues. For the CDR3, the DNA is TGTGCCAGCAGTGATGGGGGGACAGGGTGGGGAACAGATACGCAGTATTTT. This sequence encodes CASSDGGTGWGTDTQYF.

This clone was observed a few times. The chain recombines TRBV28 with TRBJ1-5, with a tentative D call TRBD1 (5 bases). Trimming took off 6 bases at V and 7 bases at J, with 25 bases between the two ends. This CDR3 is built from 17 residues. CDR1 MDHEN and CDR2 SYDVKM come from the germline V gene. CDR3 residues: CASSTTMLIGATQPQHF. CDR3 sequence (DNA): TGTGCCAGCAGCACGACGATGCTCATTGGGGCAACCCAGCCCCAGCATTTT.

V gene TRBV11-2 combines with J gene TRBJ2-5, with D tentatively TRBD1 (5 bases). V dropped 5 bases and J dropped 5 bases, with 21 bases sitting between them. CDR3 length equals 16 residues. Looked up from germline, CDR1 is SGHAT and CDR2 is FQNNGV. The CDR3 is CASSVRPPGAGETQYF. The CDR3 nucleotides read TGTGCCAGCAGCGTTAGGCCGCCTGGGGCCGGGGAGACCCAGTACTTC.

The chain combines TRBV7-9 with TRBJ2-7; 11 bases match TRBD1. Per the germline V gene, CDR1 is SEHNR and CDR2 is FQNEAQ (reference sequence). The CDR3 runs 15 residues. V trimming: 4 bases; J trimming: 2 bases; junction bases outside the gene matches: 4. CDR3 residues: CASSWDRGSPYEQYF. The DNA of the CDR3 is TGTGCCAGCAGCTGGGACAGGGGGTCGCCCTACGAGCAGTACTTC.